These 2 T cell receptor beta chains share one sample of origin, sequenced in a study of blood T cells in healthy people across ages. A second 7 to 11 cycle PCR used barcoded and J-beta primers. TCRdb itself ran the 5' RACE reads through MiXCR, one entry per CDR3 protein. Among around 990,000 distinct CDR3 sequences listed, 35% to 40% were seen once. The sequencing sample was made of blood. The receptor source for this set is a man between 18 and 35 years old in good health.

In its sample, this clonotype was seen many times. The J gene is TRBJ2-4, the V gene TRBV29-1; 10 nucleotides align to TRBD1. CDR1 and CDR2 from the germline V gene are SQVTM and ANQGSEA. The CDR3 runs to 15 residues. The ends lost 1 base at V and 7 bases at J; junction bases unmatched: 7. CDR3: CSVEGGTGAWNIQYF. CDR3 DNA: TGCAGCGTTGAAGGCGGGACAGGGGCATGGAACATTCAGTACTTC.

This clonotype showed up just a few times. The rearrangement links TRBV2 to TRBJ1-4; 9 bases are a match to TRBD1. J was trimmed by 5 bases and V by 2 bases; bases with no gene match: 6. Looked up from germline, CDR1 is SNHLY and CDR2 is FYNNEI. The CDR3 totals 16 residues. The CDR3 DNA is TGTGCCAGCAGTGAAACAGGGGGCAGGGCGAATGAAAAACTGTTTTTT. The encoded protein is CASSETGGRANEKLFF.